This entry is about one TCR beta chain. These data belong to a study of blood T cell repertoires in COVID-19. About the research overall: Nucleic acid was either cDNA or gDNA, and it came from T cells, B-cell-depleted T cells, or PBMCs.

TCRdb's table, derived via immunoSEQ multiplex PCR, lists solely in-frame clones and lacks some. The profile shows tens of thousands of clones, over 85% of them singletons. Germline CDR1 is MGHRA and CDR2 is YSYEKL. The CDR3 extends over 14 amino acids. The V end was cut by 6 bases, the J end by 3 bases, with 12 bases between. This chain joins TRBV4-1 and TRBJ1-5, with a possible D match to TRBD1 (5 bases). This receptor was taken from a woman of 80 years or more with active or convalescent COVID-19. Sample: peripheral blood. The CDR3 DNA is TGCGCCAGCAGACCCACAGGATACAATCAGCCCCAGCATTTT. It yields the protein CASRPTGYNQPQHF.